A single sample gave rise to the 6 T cell receptor beta chains below, sequenced in a study of T cells in Graves' hyperthyroidism and ophthalmopathy. Template material for amplifying TCR beta CDR3 regions consisted of RNA transcripts. HTBI primers drove first-round RT-PCR of the TCR CDR3. TCRdb reanalysed the multiplex PCR reads using MiXCR and keeps one entry per CDR3 protein. The data hold 300,000 to 450,000 distinct CDR3 sequences, with 25% observed a single time. The sequencing input was blood. All receptors derive from a man aged 50 or older with Graves' hyperthyroidism.

In this sample, this clonotype turned up a few times. This chain uses TRBV3-1 with TRBJ2-5; TRBD1 is a possible D gene (7 bases). With 4 bases removed from V and 5 bases from J, the gap between germline ends came to 11 bases. The CDR3 covers 13 residues. Germline CDR1 reads LGHDT; CDR2 reads YNNKEL (reference sequence). The CDR3 protein is CASSLRGAETQYF. CDR3 sequence (DNA): TGTGCCAGCAGCCTCAGGGGGGCTGAGACCCAGTACTTC.

This clonotype has just a few counts. The chain combines TRBV5-4 with TRBJ2-7; the D gene is possibly TRBD1 (6 bases). The V gene's germline CDR1 is SGHNT and CDR2 YYREEE (reference sequence). Trimming pared 5 bases from V and 5 bases from J, leaving 11 bases between. The CDR3 is made up of 12 amino acids. CDR3 sequence: CASSQGKDEQYF. For the CDR3, the DNA is TGTGCCAGCAGTCAGGGGAAGGACGAGCAGTACTTC.

In this sample, this clonotype turned up a few times. The chain combines TRBV20-1 with TRBJ2-7, with 9 bases matching TRBD1. The V segment lost 5 bases and the J segment 6 bases; nucleotides outside the gene matches: 14. CDR1 DFQATT and CDR2 SNEGSKA come from the germline V gene (reference sequence). This CDR3 has 15 residues. CDR3 in DNA: TGCAGTGCTCGGGACAGGGAACTTGGTCAACGCGAGCAGTACTTC. It encodes CSARDRELGQREQYF.

The rearrangement links TRBV24-1 to TRBJ1-6; D uncertain. The ends were cut back, 5 bases at V and 7 bases at J, with 11 bases in the middle. Germline lookup yields CDR1 KGHDR and CDR2 SFDVKD. The CDR3 runs to 14 residues. The CDR3 nucleotides are TGTGCCACCAGTGCAGCCGGATTCAATTCACCCCTCCACTTT. It codes for CATSAAGFNSPLHF.

The chain links TRBV2 to TRBJ2-7; 11 nucleotides agree with TRBD1. CDR1 SNHLY and CDR2 FYNNEI come from the germline V gene. The CDR3 extends over 14 amino acids. With V trimmed by 6 bases and J by 3 bases, 4 bases remained unmatched. The CDR3 region is CASRGTGGFYEQYF. CDR3 bases: TGTGCCAGCAGGGGGACAGGGGGATTCTACGAGCAGTACTTC.

The chain joins TRBV7-9 to TRBJ2-5; 7 nucleotides agree with TRBD1. CDR3 size: 14 residues. Germline V gene sequence: CDR1 SEHNR, CDR2 FQNEAQ (reference sequence). Germline trimming cut 5 bases from V and 5 bases from J; bases unmatched to any gene: 8. CDR3 DNA: TGTGCCAGCAGCAACCGGGACAGTTCCGAGACCCAGTACTTC. Protein product: CASSNRDSSETQYF.